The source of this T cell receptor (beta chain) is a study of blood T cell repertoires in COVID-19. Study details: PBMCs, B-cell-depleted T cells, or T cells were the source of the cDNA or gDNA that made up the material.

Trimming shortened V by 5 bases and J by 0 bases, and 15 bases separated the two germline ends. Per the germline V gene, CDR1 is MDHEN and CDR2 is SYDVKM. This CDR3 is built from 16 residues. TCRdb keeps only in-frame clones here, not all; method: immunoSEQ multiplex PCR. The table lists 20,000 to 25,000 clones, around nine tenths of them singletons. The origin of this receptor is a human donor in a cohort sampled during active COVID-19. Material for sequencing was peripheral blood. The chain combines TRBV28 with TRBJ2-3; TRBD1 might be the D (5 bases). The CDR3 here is CASSPQGKPSTDTQYF. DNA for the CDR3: TGTGCCAGCAGTCCGCAGGGTAAACCTAGCACAGATACGCAGTATTTT.